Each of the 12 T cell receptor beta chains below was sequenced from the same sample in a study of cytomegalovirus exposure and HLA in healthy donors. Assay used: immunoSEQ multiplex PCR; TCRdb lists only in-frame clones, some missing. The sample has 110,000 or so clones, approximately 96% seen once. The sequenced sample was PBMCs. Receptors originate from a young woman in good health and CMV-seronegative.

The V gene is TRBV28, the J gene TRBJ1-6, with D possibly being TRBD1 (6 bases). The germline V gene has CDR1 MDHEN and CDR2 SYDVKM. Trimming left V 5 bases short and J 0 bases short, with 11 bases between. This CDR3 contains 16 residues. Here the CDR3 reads CASSRYRDSYNSPLHF. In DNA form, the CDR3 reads TGTGCCAGCAGTAGATACAGGGACTCCTATAATTCACCCCTCCACTTT.

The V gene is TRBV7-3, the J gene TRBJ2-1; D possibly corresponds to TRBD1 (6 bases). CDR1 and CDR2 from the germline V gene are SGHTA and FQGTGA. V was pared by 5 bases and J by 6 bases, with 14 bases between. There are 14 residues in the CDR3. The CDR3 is CASSPDRYSNEQFF. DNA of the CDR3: TGTGCCAGCAGCCCAGACAGGTACAGCAATGAGCAGTTCTTC. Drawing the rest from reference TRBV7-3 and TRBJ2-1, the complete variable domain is GAGVSQTPSNKVTEKGKYVELRCDPISGHTALYWYRQSLGQGPEFLIYFQGTGAADDSGLPNDRFFAVRPEGSVSTLKIQRTERGDSAVYLCASSPDRYSNEQFFGPGTRLTVL.

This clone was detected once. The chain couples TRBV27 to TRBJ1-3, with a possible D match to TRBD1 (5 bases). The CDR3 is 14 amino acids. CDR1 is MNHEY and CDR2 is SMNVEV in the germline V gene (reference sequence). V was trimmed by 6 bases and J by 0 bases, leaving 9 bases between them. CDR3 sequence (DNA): TGTGCCAGCAGAAAGACAGCCTCTGGAAACACCATATATTTT. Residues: CASRKTASGNTIYF.

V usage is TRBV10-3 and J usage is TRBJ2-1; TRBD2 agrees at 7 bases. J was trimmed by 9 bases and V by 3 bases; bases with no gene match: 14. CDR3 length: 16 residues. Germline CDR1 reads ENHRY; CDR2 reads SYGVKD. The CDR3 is CAISDSRWEGHGEQFF. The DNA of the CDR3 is TGTGCCATCAGTGATTCACGATGGGAGGGTCATGGTGAGCAGTTCTTC.

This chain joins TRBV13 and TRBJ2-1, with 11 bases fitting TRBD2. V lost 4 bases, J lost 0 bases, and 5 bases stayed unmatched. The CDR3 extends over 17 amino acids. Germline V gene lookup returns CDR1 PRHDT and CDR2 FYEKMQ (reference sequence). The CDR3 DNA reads TGTGCCAGCAGCTCCTTTGGGACTAGCGGCTCCTACAATGAGCAGTTCTTC. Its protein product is CASSSFGTSGSYNEQFF.

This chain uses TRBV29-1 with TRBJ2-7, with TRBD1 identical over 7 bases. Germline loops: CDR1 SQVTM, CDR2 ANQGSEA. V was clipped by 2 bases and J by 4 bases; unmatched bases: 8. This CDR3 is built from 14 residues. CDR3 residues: CSVETRDSLYEQYF. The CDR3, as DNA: TGCAGCGTTGAAACAAGGGACAGCTTATACGAGCAGTACTTC.

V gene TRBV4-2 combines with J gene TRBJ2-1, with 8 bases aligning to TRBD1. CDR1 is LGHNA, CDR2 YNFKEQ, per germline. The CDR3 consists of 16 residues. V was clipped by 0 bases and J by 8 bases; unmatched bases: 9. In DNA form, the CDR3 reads TGTGCCAGCAGCCAAGACCTCGGACAGGGAGTCGATGAGCAGTTCTTC. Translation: CASSQDLGQGVDEQFF.

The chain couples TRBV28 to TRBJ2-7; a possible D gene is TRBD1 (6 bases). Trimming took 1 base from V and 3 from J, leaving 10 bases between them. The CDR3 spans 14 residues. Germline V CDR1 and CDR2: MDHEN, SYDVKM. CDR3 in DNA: TGTGCCAGCAGTTTATCAGGGGCTGACTACGAGCAGTACTTC. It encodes CASSLSGADYEQYF.

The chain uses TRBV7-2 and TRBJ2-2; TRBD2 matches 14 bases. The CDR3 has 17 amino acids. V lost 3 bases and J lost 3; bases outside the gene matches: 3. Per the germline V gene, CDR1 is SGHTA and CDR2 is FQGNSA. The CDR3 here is CASSFRLAGGDTGELFF. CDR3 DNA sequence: TGTGCCAGCAGCTTTAGACTAGCGGGGGGGGACACCGGGGAGCTGTTTTTT. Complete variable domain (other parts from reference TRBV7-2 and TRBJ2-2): GAGVSQSPSNKVTEKGKDVELRCDPISGHTALYWYRQSLGQGLEFLIYFQGNSAPDKSGLPSDRFSAERTGGSVSTLTIQRTQQEDSAVYLCASSFRLAGGDTGELFFGEGSRLTVL.

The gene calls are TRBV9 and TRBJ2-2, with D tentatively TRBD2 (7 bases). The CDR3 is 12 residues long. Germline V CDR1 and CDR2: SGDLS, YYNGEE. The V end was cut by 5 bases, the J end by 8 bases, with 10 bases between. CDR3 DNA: TGTGCCAGCAGAGGGGGGGCAGGGGAGCTGTTTTTT. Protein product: CASRGGAGELFF. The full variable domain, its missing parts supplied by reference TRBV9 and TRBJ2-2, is DSGVTQTPKHLITATGQRVTLRCSPRSGDLSVYWYQQSLDQGLQFLIQYYNGEERAKGNILERFSAQQFPDLHSELNLSSLELGDSALYFCASRGGAGELFFGEGSRLTVL.

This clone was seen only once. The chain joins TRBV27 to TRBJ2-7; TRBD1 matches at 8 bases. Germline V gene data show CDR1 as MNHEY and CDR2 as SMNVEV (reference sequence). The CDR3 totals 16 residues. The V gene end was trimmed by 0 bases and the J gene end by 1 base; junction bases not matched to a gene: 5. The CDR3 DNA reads TGTGCCAGCAGTTTATCAGCAGGGGACAGGTCCTACGAGCAGTACTTC. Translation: CASSLSAGDRSYEQYF.

Written as DNA, the CDR3 is TGCGCCAGCAGCCAAGACGGGGGGTTTGAGCAGTTCTTC. Its protein product is CASSQDGGFEQFF. The chain couples TRBV4-1 to TRBJ2-1; 7 bases map to TRBD2. Looked up from germline, CDR1 is MGHRA and CDR2 is YSYEKL. V was clipped by 0 bases and J by 9 bases; unmatched bases: 2. The CDR3 loop spans 13 amino acids.